What follows describes a single T cell receptor beta chain. Its cognate antigen is unknown. The PCR used 60 Vbeta and 13 Jbeta primers. The data were produced by immunoSEQ multiplex PCR, yet TCRdb's version contains in-frame clones alone and is incomplete. The sample has 140,000 to 150,000 clones; the top ten hold 0.96%. These data originate in a study of cytomegalovirus exposure and HLA in healthy donors. The wider study: Earlier sequencing of some 180 million T cells yielded roughly 120 million unique TCR beta sequences. Findings and limits, study-wide: Presence/absence analyses treated sequencing depth as roughly uniform across donors.

Donors showed nominal health when sampled, although they likely had unrecorded immune exposures. The trim removed 6 bases at V and 2 bases at J, leaving 7 bases unmatched. This CDR3 spans 15 amino acids. CDR1 and CDR2 from the germline V gene are SNHLY and FYNNEI. Sample: PBMCs. The clonotype originates from a male donor in good health and CMV-seronegative. V usage is TRBV2 and J usage is TRBJ2-1, with 7 bases lining up with TRBD2. The CDR3, as DNA: TGTGCCAGCAGCGCCGGGACTATGGCCTACAATGAGCAGTTCTTC. Protein: CASSAGTMAYNEQFF.